This is a list of T cell receptor beta chains from one sample in a study of blood T cell repertoires in COVID-19. Repertoires were generated with immunoSEQ multiplex PCR, while TCRdb's copy carries only in-frame clones and drops some. The sample holds roughly 280,000 clones, approximately 90% seen once. The material sequenced was PBMCs or T cells enriched from blood (not recorded which). These TCRs come from a man in his forties who had been exposed to COVID-19. The conserved cysteine and the conserved F or W are not part of the CDR3 here. Each record gives: V gene, J gene, CDR3 length, CDR3 protein.

v_call: TRBV24-1
j_call: TRBJ2-1
cdr3_length: 10
cdr3_aa: ATSPGIDEQF

v_call: TRBV6-5
j_call: TRBJ1-1
cdr3_length: 12
cdr3_aa: ASSPTGWNTEAF

v_call: TRBV24-1
j_call: TRBJ2-7
cdr3_length: 12
cdr3_aa: ATSEHKRELEQY

v_call: TRBV28
j_call: TRBJ2-7
cdr3_length: 13
cdr3_aa: ASSSPGMETYEQY

v_call: TRBV28
j_call: TRBJ1-2
cdr3_length: 12
cdr3_aa: ASSPAGVGYGYT

v_call: TRBV4-1
j_call: TRBJ2-7
cdr3_length: 10
cdr3_aa: ASSQTGYEQY

v_call: TRBV5-4
j_call: TRBJ2-1
cdr3_length: 13
cdr3_aa: ASSWASSSYNEQF

v_call: TRBV19
j_call: TRBJ2-7
cdr3_length: 13
cdr3_aa: ASSIVTGGTYEQY

v_call: TRBV12-3/TRBV12-4
j_call: TRBJ1-2
cdr3_length: 11
cdr3_aa: ASSYRGQGHST

v_call: TRBV9
j_call: TRBJ2-7
cdr3_length: 13
cdr3_aa: ASSGASELPYEQY

v_call: TRBV19
j_call: TRBJ2-3
cdr3_length: 13
cdr3_aa: ASSTLQGDKDTQY

v_call: TRBV2
j_call: TRBJ2-1
cdr3_length: 11
cdr3_aa: ASKGEGYNEQF

v_call: TRBV30
j_call: TRBJ1-1
cdr3_length: 12
cdr3_aa: AWSRGIGSTEAF

v_call: TRBV5-1
j_call: TRBJ2-7
cdr3_length: 12
cdr3_aa: ASSPMDGGGEQY

v_call: TRBV30
j_call: TRBJ2-3
cdr3_length: 16
cdr3_aa: AWSVVWASGIAADTQY

v_call: TRBV4-1
j_call: TRBJ1-2
cdr3_length: 15
cdr3_aa: ASSQPQAGTGTYGYT

v_call: TRBV14
j_call: TRBJ1-3
cdr3_length: 13
cdr3_aa: ASSQLWSSGNTIY

v_call: TRBV6-1
j_call: TRBJ2-7
cdr3_length: 12
cdr3_aa: ASSDTSGPYEQY

v_call: TRBV2
j_call: TRBJ1-2
cdr3_length: 10
cdr3_aa: ASSGTGSGYT

v_call: TRBV23-1
j_call: TRBJ2-1
cdr3_length: 13
cdr3_aa: ASTPLGCNYNEQF

v_call: TRBV27
j_call: TRBJ1-4
cdr3_length: 13
cdr3_aa: ASSWDSATNEKLF

v_call: TRBV15
j_call: TRBJ2-1
cdr3_length: 12
cdr3_aa: ATSIAGDRNEQF

v_call: TRBV6-1
j_call: TRBJ2-7
cdr3_length: 14
cdr3_aa: ASSEAKNRGFYEQY

v_call: TRBV9
j_call: TRBJ2-7
cdr3_length: 12
cdr3_aa: ASSVLSDSYEQY

v_call: TRBV28
j_call: TRBJ1-4
cdr3_length: 10
cdr3_aa: ASSSVNEKLF

v_call: TRBV3-1/TRBV3-2
j_call: TRBJ2-5
cdr3_length: 17
cdr3_aa: ASSHTSGSPNIQQETQY

v_call: TRBV19
j_call: TRBJ1-4
cdr3_length: 13
cdr3_aa: ASSPRTGSSEKLF

v_call: TRBV2
j_call: TRBJ2-1
cdr3_length: 15
cdr3_aa: ASSEEVSRKTKAEQF

v_call: TRBV19
j_call: TRBJ2-7
cdr3_length: 15
cdr3_aa: ASSLVSTSGGTYEQY

v_call: TRBV7-2
j_call: TRBJ2-1
cdr3_length: 13
cdr3_aa: ASRGGLAGYNEQF

v_call: TRBV24-1
j_call: TRBJ1-4
cdr3_length: 11
cdr3_aa: ATSDLRGEKLF

v_call: TRBV27
j_call: TRBJ2-2
cdr3_length: 12
cdr3_aa: ASRQGVNTGELF

v_call: TRBV15
j_call: TRBJ2-7
cdr3_length: 11
cdr3_aa: ATSRGTGDEQY

v_call: TRBV19
j_call: TRBJ1-2
cdr3_length: 12
cdr3_aa: ASSEVRRTYGYT

v_call: TRBV6-5
j_call: TRBJ2-1
cdr3_length: 11
cdr3_aa: ASREGSWDEQF

v_call: TRBV10-1
j_call: TRBJ1-1
cdr3_length: 12
cdr3_aa: ASSEGGAGTEAF

v_call: TRBV5-4
j_call: TRBJ1-4
cdr3_length: 13
cdr3_aa: ASSLRGAGNEKLF

v_call: TRBV2
j_call: TRBJ1-5
cdr3_length: 11
cdr3_aa: ASSGTDNQPQH

v_call: TRBV6-1
j_call: TRBJ1-6
cdr3_length: 16
cdr3_aa: ASSVLAMNRAGGSPLH

v_call: TRBV5-1
j_call: TRBJ2-5
cdr3_length: 11
cdr3_aa: ASSYPSRETQY

v_call: TRBV2
j_call: TRBJ1-5
cdr3_length: 12
cdr3_aa: ASRGQVGNQPQH

v_call: TRBV5-4
j_call: TRBJ1-4
cdr3_length: 12
cdr3_aa: ASSLGGTNEKLF

v_call: TRBV9
j_call: TRBJ1-2
cdr3_length: 12
cdr3_aa: ASSARGRDYGYT

v_call: TRBV9
j_call: TRBJ2-2
cdr3_length: 14
cdr3_aa: ASSVGSGPNTGELF

v_call: TRBV20-1
j_call: TRBJ1-5
cdr3_length: 10
cdr3_aa: SASRSDQPQH